Described below is a single TCR beta chain sequence and its context. The antigen remains undetermined. This specimen belongs to a study of T-cell memory formation after mild COVID-19. Study context: There were largely donor-specific TCR clusters.

Findings of the study overall: Clones contracting day 15 to 85 were balanced CD4/CD8; later expanders leaned CD4+.

5'RACE with constant-segment primers built TCRalpha and TCRbeta cDNA libraries with UMIs. TCRdb reprocessed the 5' RACE reads via MiXCR and lists one record per CDR3 protein. In the table there are roughly 100,000 distinct CDR3 sequences, 17% of which are singletons. The V and J ends lost 6 bases and 6 bases, in that order; junction bases with no gene match: 11. This CDR3 region has 16 residues. Germline V gene data show CDR1 as MNHEY and CDR2 as SMNVEV (reference sequence). Sequenced: PBMCs or a T cell subset sorted from them (not recorded which). The rearrangement links TRBV27 to TRBJ2-2, with 9 bases aligning to TRBD1. This receptor was obtained from an adult woman who had mild COVID-19 (a few samples of this study predate the infection). Cell type and time point are not known. CDR3 in amino acids: CASSPWTGVAPGELFF. The CDR3 nucleotides read TGTGCCAGCAGCCCGTGGACAGGGGTCGCACCCGGGGAGCTGTTTTTT.